A single sample gave rise to the 8 T cell receptor beta chains below, sequenced in a study of T cells after yellow fever vaccination. One entry per CDR3 protein, called by TCRdb with MiXCR from the 5' RACE reads. The table has about 350,000 distinct CDR3 sequences, around 8.1% seen once. The sequencing here drew on PBMCs, taken roughly seven weeks after the first yellow fever vaccination. All receptors come from a man younger than 35 who received the YFV17D yellow fever vaccine.

CDR3 loop: CSVSGGTISSYNEQFF. The CDR3 nucleotides read TGCAGCGTTAGCGGGGGAACGATTAGCTCCTACAATGAGCAGTTCTTC. This sequence joins TRBV29-1 and TRBJ2-1, with 8 bases identical to TRBD2. Trimming took 5 bases from V and 0 from J; bases not matched to a gene: 9. Per germline, CDR1 SQVTM and CDR2 ANQGSEA. This CDR3 is built from 16 residues.

This clonotype was picked up a small number of times. The chain carries TRBV29-1 and TRBJ2-6; no clear D. The CDR3 length is 14 residues. V was shortened by 6 bases and J by 0 bases, with 9 bases between the two germline ends. The germline CDR1 and CDR2 sequences are SQVTM and ANQGSEA. The DNA of the CDR3 is TGCAGCGTGGATGGGGTCTCTGGGGCCAACGTCCTGACTTTC. As protein: CSVDGVSGANVLTF.

The rearrangement joins TRBV4-3 to TRBJ2-5, with TRBD1 identical over 9 bases. CDR1 is LGHNA, CDR2 YSLEER, per germline. With V trimmed by 3 bases and J by 7 bases, 6 bases remained unmatched. The CDR3 covers 14 residues. Here the CDR3 DNA reads TGCGCCAGCAGCCAGGGACAGGGTGGTTGGACCCAGTACTTC. Translation gives CASSQGQGGWTQYF.

Only a few counts were recorded for this clonotype. The V and J genes are TRBV5-8 and TRBJ2-3; possibly TRBD1 for D (6 bases). Germline values: CDR1 SGHTS, CDR2 YDEGEE. V lost 0 bases and J 2 bases, leaving 10 bases between the germline ends. The CDR3 runs 15 residues. DNA for the CDR3: TGTGCCAGCAGCTTGGGACAGGCCTACACAGATACGCAGTATTTT. Protein: CASSLGQAYTDTQYF.

This clonotype was counted between two and nine times. This chain joins TRBV4-1 and TRBJ1-1; D is possibly TRBD1 (5 bases). Per the germline V gene, CDR1 is MGHRA and CDR2 is YSYEKL. CDR3 length: 14 amino acids. Between the trimmed V and J ends, which lost 1 base and 5 bases, there was a span of 11 bases. DNA of the CDR3: TGCGCCAGCAGCCAAGTTTGGGGGGAGACTGAAGCTTTCTTT. Translation gives CASSQVWGETEAFF.

The chain uses TRBV27 and TRBJ2-7; possibly TRBD1 for D (5 bases). The CDR3 is 13 amino acids. In germline, CDR1 is MNHEY, CDR2 SMNVEV (reference sequence). Trimming took off 2 bases at V and 5 bases at J, with 10 bases between the two ends. The CDR3 DNA reads TGTGCCAGCAGTTTAACAGGTACCCACGAGCAGTACGTC. Amino acid sequence: CASSLTGTHEQYV.

This clonotype was observed at least ten times. V and J are TRBV20-1 and TRBJ2-3, with 9 bases matching TRBD2. The CDR3 extends over 14 amino acids. Germline CDR1 is DFQATT and CDR2 is SNEGSKA (reference sequence). With V trimmed by 6 bases and J by 5 bases, 9 bases remained unmatched. The CDR3 loop reads CSAGSSGGQDTQYF. DNA for the CDR3: TGCAGTGCCGGAAGTAGCGGGGGACAAGATACGCAGTATTTT.

This clonotype was detected a few times. V and J are TRBV4-1 and TRBJ2-3; TRBD2 is a possible D gene (5 bases). Trimming shortened V by 3 bases and J by 1 base, and 11 bases separated the two germline ends. This CDR3 spans 15 amino acids. Germline loops: CDR1 MGHRA, CDR2 YSYEKL. CDR3: CASSHSAGGTDTQYF. The CDR3 nucleotides are TGCGCCAGCAGCCACTCAGCCGGGGGCACAGATACGCAGTATTTT.